The rows below give T cell receptor beta chains drawn from one sample of a study of chemoradiotherapy in HPV16-positive cancers. Profiling relied on immunoSEQ multiplex PCR, and the TCRdb table lists in-frame clones only, not all of them. Among roughly 12,000 clones, about 78% were seen once, and the ten largest hold roughly 8.3%. This specimen was acquired from a patient who underwent chemoradiotherapy. These receptors all stem from a human donor with HPV-associated anogenital cancer. Each CDR3 is given with its conserved first and last residue. Each record gives: V gene, clone size, J gene, D gene, CDR3 protein, CDR3 DNA. A D gene is named only where the DNA matches it firmly. Expanded clones are given a class, and other clones once, few, many or no size at all.

>TRBV6-5|.|TRBJ2-2|.
CASSWTATGDTGELFF
TGTGCCAGCAGTTGGACGGCTACGGGGGACACCGGGGAGCTGTTTTTT
>TRBV11-3|.|TRBJ2-3|TRBD1
CASSLTGTGHTDTQYF
TGTGCCAGCAGCTTAACCGGGACAGGGCACACAGATACGCAGTATTTT
>TRBV11-2|.|TRBJ2-1|TRBD2
CASSWSGTSGHQATHEQFF
TGTGCCAGCAGCTGGTCCGGGACTAGCGGGCACCAAGCGACACATGAGCAGTTCTTC
>TRBV14|.|TRBJ2-7|.
CASSSRDYSYEQYF
TGTGCCAGCAGTTCCAGAGATTATTCCTACGAGCAGTACTTC
>TRBV5-1|.|TRBJ1-1|.
CASSLELQGGLTEAFF
TGCGCCAGCAGCTTGGAGTTACAGGGTGGCTTGACTGAAGCTTTCTTT
>TRBV19|.|TRBJ2-2|TRBD2
CASSTGLAGVNTGELFF
TGTGCCAGTAGTACGGGACTAGCGGGAGTCAACACCGGGGAGCTGTTTTTT
>TRBV6-1|.|TRBJ1-4|.
CASSATDNEKLFF
TGTGCCAGCAGTGCTACGGACAACGAAAAACTGTTTTTT
>TRBV7-3|.|TRBJ2-3|TRBD2
CASSPGTTAGEQYF
TGTGCCAGCAGCCCCGGGACTACCGCGGGTGAGCAGTATTTT
>TRBV6-1|.|TRBJ2-7|TRBD1
CASIRDRGDLGYF
TGTGCCAGCATCCGGGACAGGGGTGACTTAGGGTACTTC
>TRBV9|.|TRBJ1-3|.
CASSVGGNTIYF
TGTGCCAGCAGCGTAGGTGGAAACACCATATATTTT
>TRBV5-3|.|TRBJ2-1|TRBD2
CARSLAGTSGRAYNEQFF
TGTGCCAGAAGCTTGGCCGGGACTAGCGGGAGGGCCTACAATGAGCAGTTCTTC
>TRBV27|few|TRBJ2-7|.
CASSFGGHEQYF
TGTGCCAGCAGTTTTGGGGGTCACGAGCAGTACTTC
>TRBV28|.|TRBJ2-1|TRBD2
CASSYPPLGLAGGGGVSYNEQFF
TGTGCCAGCAGTTACCCGCCGCTGGGACTAGCGGGAGGCGGGGGGGTCTCCTACAATGAGCAGTTCTTC
>TRBV7-2|few|TRBJ2-7|.
CASSFGGSYEQYF
TGTGCCAGCAGCTTCGGGGGCTCCTACGAGCAGTACTTC
>TRBV6-6|.|TRBJ2-1|.
CASTGGAYNEQFF
TGTGCCAGCACAGGCGGAGCCTACAATGAGCAGTTCTTC
>TRBV9|.|TRBJ2-1|TRBD1
CASSPGQGFNDEQFF
TGTGCCAGCAGCCCCGGACAGGGTTTTAACGATGAGCAGTTCTTC